This is a list of T cell receptor beta chains from one sample in a study of cytotoxic CD8 clonotypes in ibrutinib-treated CLL. Here immunoSEQ multiplex PCR was the method, and the copy in TCRdb shows in-frame clones only, minus some. The sample has 20,000 or so clones, over 70% seen once. Sequencing was performed on PBMCs, taken before ibrutinib treatment. These receptors originate from a human donor with chronic lymphocytic leukemia. The conserved cysteine and the conserved F or W are not part of the CDR3 here. A D gene is named only where the DNA matches it firmly.

J gene: TRBJ2-5; V gene: TRBV27; D gene: .; CDR3 protein: ARKAGTARVETQY
J gene: TRBJ1-1; V gene: TRBV23-1; D gene: .; CDR3 protein: ASQPKNTEAF
J gene: TRBJ2-2; V gene: TRBV28; D gene: .; CDR3 protein: ASSLIRGGMVLGELF
J gene: TRBJ2-1; V gene: TRBV10-3; D gene: .; CDR3 protein: AISFGQYSYNEQF
J gene: TRBJ2-7; V gene: TRBV7-2; D gene: .; CDR3 protein: ASSLEWGVNYEQY
J gene: TRBJ2-2; V gene: TRBV10-3; D gene: TRBD2; CDR3 protein: ASGRGGGTGELF
J gene: TRBJ1-6; V gene: TRBV5-6; D gene: .; CDR3 protein: ASSLMARGGWFGSPLH
J gene: TRBJ1-2; V gene: TRBV6-6; D gene: .; CDR3 protein: ASRSDGFNYGYT
J gene: TRBJ1-2; V gene: TRBV30; D gene: .; CDR3 protein: AWNPGSNYGYT
J gene: TRBJ2-5; V gene: TRBV7-2; D gene: .; CDR3 protein: ASSPTSRGTQETQY
J gene: TRBJ1-2; V gene: TRBV9; D gene: .; CDR3 protein: ASSVNGKGEYGYT
J gene: TRBJ1-1; V gene: TRBV5-1; D gene: .; CDR3 protein: ASSAGLFLEAF
J gene: TRBJ2-7; V gene: TRBV6-5; D gene: TRBD1; CDR3 protein: ASSSPGQGAYEQY
J gene: TRBJ2-5; V gene: TRBV5-4; D gene: .; CDR3 protein: ASSSRTVIQETQY
J gene: TRBJ1-2; V gene: TRBV30; D gene: .; CDR3 protein: AWSVGEAYGYT
J gene: TRBJ2-7; V gene: TRBV6-5; D gene: .; CDR3 protein: ASSRTHRDTYEQY
J gene: TRBJ1-3; V gene: TRBV9; D gene: TRBD1; CDR3 protein: ASSVGGRGFSGNTIY
J gene: TRBJ1-5; V gene: TRBV28; D gene: .; CDR3 protein: ASPDSNQPQH
J gene: TRBJ1-5; V gene: TRBV2; D gene: TRBD1; CDR3 protein: ASARQGGNQPQH
J gene: TRBJ2-5; V gene: TRBV5-1; D gene: .; CDR3 protein: ASSLVGGGTQETQY
J gene: TRBJ1-1; V gene: TRBV6-5; D gene: TRBD1; CDR3 protein: ASSYAPGQGWAEAF
J gene: TRBJ1-2; V gene: TRBV6-5; D gene: TRBD1; CDR3 protein: ASSYLQGAFYGYT
J gene: TRBJ1-1; V gene: TRBV29-1; D gene: .; CDR3 protein: SASAGGNTEAF
J gene: TRBJ1-4; V gene: TRBV5-1; D gene: .; CDR3 protein: ASSRLQDSSNEKLF
J gene: TRBJ1-2; V gene: TRBV29-1; D gene: .; CDR3 protein: SVAGRTTGLYGYT
J gene: TRBJ2-7; V gene: TRBV7-2; D gene: .; CDR3 protein: ASSLVPGREQY
J gene: TRBJ1-4; V gene: TRBV7-2; D gene: .; CDR3 protein: ASSLSRGSREKLF
J gene: TRBJ1-2; V gene: TRBV7-9; D gene: .; CDR3 protein: ASSGGDHNYGYT
J gene: TRBJ2-2; V gene: TRBV5-4; D gene: .; CDR3 protein: ASSLGWAGELF
J gene: TRBJ2-7; V gene: TRBV6-5; D gene: TRBD1; CDR3 protein: ASSIRTGIYEQY
J gene: TRBJ1-5; V gene: TRBV6-5; D gene: .; CDR3 protein: ASNLFGQPQH
J gene: TRBJ1-2; V gene: TRBV27; D gene: .; CDR3 protein: ASSLSSRGGYT
J gene: TRBJ1-2; V gene: TRBV5-4; D gene: TRBD1; CDR3 protein: ASSLTRTGGAGYGYT
J gene: TRBJ1-3; V gene: TRBV11-2; D gene: .; CDR3 protein: ASSLDTILGNTIY
J gene: TRBJ1-1; V gene: TRBV9; D gene: .; CDR3 protein: ASSPSGGWGTEAF
J gene: TRBJ2-3; V gene: TRBV7-3; D gene: .; CDR3 protein: ASSLTRPLSKTDTQY
J gene: TRBJ2-4; V gene: TRBV2; D gene: .; CDR3 protein: ASSDQGPAGNIQY
J gene: TRBJ1-1; V gene: TRBV19; D gene: .; CDR3 protein: ASSIMQASRMNTEAF
J gene: TRBJ1-2; V gene: TRBV7-6; D gene: .; CDR3 protein: ASSFSNNYGYT
J gene: TRBJ2-1; V gene: TRBV29-1; D gene: .; CDR3 protein: SVEDWAKGANEQF
J gene: TRBJ2-7; V gene: TRBV18; D gene: TRBD1; CDR3 protein: ASSPMTGLIYEQY
J gene: TRBJ1-5; V gene: TRBV6-1; D gene: .; CDR3 protein: ASKGTLSNQPQH
J gene: TRBJ1-2; V gene: TRBV7-2; D gene: TRBD1; CDR3 protein: ASSPTPKMTGGYGYT
J gene: TRBJ2-2; V gene: TRBV7-9; D gene: .; CDR3 protein: ASSLLDGELF
J gene: TRBJ2-2; V gene: TRBV4-3; D gene: .; CDR3 protein: ASSQVLGGTGELF
J gene: TRBJ2-2; V gene: TRBV30; D gene: .; CDR3 protein: AWSWGRVGTGELF
J gene: TRBJ1-4; V gene: TRBV6-5; D gene: .; CDR3 protein: ASRHNREGGEKLF
J gene: TRBJ2-2; V gene: TRBV7-9; D gene: .; CDR3 protein: ASSLPSSPTGELF
J gene: TRBJ2-1; V gene: TRBV27; D gene: .; CDR3 protein: ASSSTPPTVFSSYNEQF
J gene: TRBJ2-3; V gene: TRBV2; D gene: TRBD1; CDR3 protein: ASSEDRGEADTQY